This entry describes one T cell receptor (beta chain). An end of the junction differs from the germline gene, which may be a read error. CDR1 and CDR2 (germline): SGHAT, FQNNGV. The CDR3 totals 15 residues. This sample is part of a study of CD8 T cells in ankylosing spondylitis. TCRdb reprocessed the 5' RACE reads via MiXCR and lists one record per CDR3 protein. The sample lists about 250,000 distinct CDR3 sequences; 10% were seen once. The material sequenced was blood, either unsorted or a sorted T cell fraction (not recorded which). The TCR was taken from a male donor with ankylosing spondylitis or in good health (not recorded which). The genes are TRBV11-2 and TRBJ2-7; possibly TRBD2 for D (6 bases). The CDR3 bases are TGTGCCAACAGCCTCGGACTAACCCCGTTCTACGAGCAGTACTTC. It translates to CANSLGLTPFYEQYF.